This T cell receptor (beta chain) came from a study of shared T cell receptors in the human thymus. Trimming stripped 3 bases from V and 3 bases from J, with 9 bases between. Germline assignment: CDR1 LNHNV and CDR2 YYDKDF (reference sequence). The CDR3 spans 14 residues. Here immunoSEQ multiplex PCR was the method, and the copy in TCRdb shows in-frame clones only, minus some. The sample comprises about 660,000 clones, around 87% of which are singletons, and about 0.0094% rests with the top ten. The same sample was also used in a study of human thymus T cells. That study adds: The source of the thymus tissue was resections taken during corrective heart surgery. Thymic repertoires from unrelated individuals overlapped highly, related research reported.

Sequenced: thymocytes. This rearrangement joins TRBV15 to TRBJ1-5; perhaps TRBD1 as D (6 bases). The TCR originated in a boy under two years old with a congenital heart defect. The CDR3: CATSRDSYNQPQHF. DNA for the CDR3: TGTGCCACCAGCAGGGACAGCTACAATCAGCCCCAGCATTTT.